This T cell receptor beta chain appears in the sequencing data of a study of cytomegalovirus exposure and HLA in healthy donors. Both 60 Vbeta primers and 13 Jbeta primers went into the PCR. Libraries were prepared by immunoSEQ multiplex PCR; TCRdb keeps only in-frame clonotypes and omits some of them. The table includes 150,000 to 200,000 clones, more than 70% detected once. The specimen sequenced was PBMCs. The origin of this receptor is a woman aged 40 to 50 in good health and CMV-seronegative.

CDR3 residues: CAWIPSYNEQFF. CDR3 DNA sequence: TGTGCCTGGATCCCGTCCTACAATGAGCAGTTCTTC. The V and J genes are TRBV30 and TRBJ2-1; D remains ambiguous. Germline-derived CDR1 and CDR2 are GTSNPN and SVGIG (reference sequence). The V and J ends lost 4 bases and 1 base respectively, with 5 bases between them. This CDR3 spans 12 amino acids.